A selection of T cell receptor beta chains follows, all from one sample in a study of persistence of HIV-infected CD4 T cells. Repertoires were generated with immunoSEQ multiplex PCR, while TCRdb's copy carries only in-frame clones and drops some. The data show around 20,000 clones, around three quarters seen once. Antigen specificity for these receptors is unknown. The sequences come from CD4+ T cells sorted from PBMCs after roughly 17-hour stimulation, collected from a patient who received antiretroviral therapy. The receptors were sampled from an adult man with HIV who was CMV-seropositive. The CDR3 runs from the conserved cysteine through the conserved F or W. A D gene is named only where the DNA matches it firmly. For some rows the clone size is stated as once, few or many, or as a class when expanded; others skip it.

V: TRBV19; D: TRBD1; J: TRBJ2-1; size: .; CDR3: CASSARDRGLRNEQFF; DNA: TGTGCCAGTAGTGCGCGGGACAGGGGGCTTCGGAATGAGCAGTTCTTC
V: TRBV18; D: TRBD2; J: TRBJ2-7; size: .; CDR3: CASSPPGSGGTSYEQYF; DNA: TGTGCCAGCTCACCACCGGGTAGCGGGGGGACCTCCTACGAGCAGTACTTC
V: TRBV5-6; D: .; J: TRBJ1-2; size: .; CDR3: CASSLGKGYGYTF; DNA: TGTGCCAGCAGCCTGGGGAAGGGCTATGGCTACACCTTC
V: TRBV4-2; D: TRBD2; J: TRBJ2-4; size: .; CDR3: CASSQGTSGGQNIQYF; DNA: TGTGCCAGCAGCCAAGGAACTAGCGGGGGCCAAAACATTCAGTACTTC
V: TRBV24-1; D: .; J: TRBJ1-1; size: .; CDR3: CATSDPTGNTEAFF; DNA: TGTGCCACCAGTGATCCGACAGGGAACACTGAAGCTTTCTTT
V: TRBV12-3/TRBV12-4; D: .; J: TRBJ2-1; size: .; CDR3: CASSFRPTSEQFF; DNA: TGTGCCAGCAGTTTTCGCCCTACAAGTGAGCAGTTCTTC
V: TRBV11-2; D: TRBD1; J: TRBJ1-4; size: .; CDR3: CASSSDRGTFATNEKLFF; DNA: TGTGCCAGCAGCTCCGACAGGGGGACTTTTGCAACTAATGAAAAACTGTTTTTT
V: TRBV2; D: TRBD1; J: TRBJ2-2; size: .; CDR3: CASSVGQGAGELFF; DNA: TGTGCCAGCAGTGTCGGGCAGGGGGCGGGGGAGCTGTTTTTT
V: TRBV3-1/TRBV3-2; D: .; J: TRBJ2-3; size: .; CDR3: CASSPLEGLDTQYF; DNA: TGTGCCAGCAGCCCCCTGGAGGGGTTGGATACGCAGTATTTT
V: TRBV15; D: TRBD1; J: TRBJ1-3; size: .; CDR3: CATETGSSGNTIYF; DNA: TGTGCCACCGAGACAGGGAGCTCTGGAAACACCATATATTTT
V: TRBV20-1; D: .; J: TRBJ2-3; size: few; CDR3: CSASVDTTDTQYF; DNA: TGCAGTGCTAGTGTAGACACCACAGATACGCAGTATTTT
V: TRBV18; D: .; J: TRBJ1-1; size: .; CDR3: CASSTQRLNTEAFF; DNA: TGTGCCAGCTCAACACAGCGGCTGAACACTGAAGCTTTCTTT
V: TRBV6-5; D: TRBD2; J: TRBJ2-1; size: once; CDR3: CASSLTPSGGYNEQFF; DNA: TGTGCCAGCAGTTTGACTCCCAGCGGGGGTTACAATGAGCAGTTCTTC
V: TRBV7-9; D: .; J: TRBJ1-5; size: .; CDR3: CASSLGGRSNQPQHF; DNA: TGTGCCAGCAGCTTAGGCGGGAGGAGCAATCAGCCCCAGCATTTT
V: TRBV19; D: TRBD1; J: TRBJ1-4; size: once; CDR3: CASTLSAGQGLANEKLFF; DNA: TGTGCCAGTACCTTATCGGCGGGACAGGGGTTAGCTAATGAAAAACTGTTTTTT
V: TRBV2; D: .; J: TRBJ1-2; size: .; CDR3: CASLAGNYGYTF; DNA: TGTGCCAGCTTGGCGGGGAACTATGGCTACACCTTC
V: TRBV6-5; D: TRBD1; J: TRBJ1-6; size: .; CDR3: CASLRDRGNSPLHF; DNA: TGTGCCAGCCTCCGGGACAGGGGTAATTCACCCCTCCACTTT
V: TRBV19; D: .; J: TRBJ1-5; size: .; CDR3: CASSIVGGNQPQHF; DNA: TGTGCCAGTAGTATAGTCGGCGGGAATCAGCCCCAGCATTTT
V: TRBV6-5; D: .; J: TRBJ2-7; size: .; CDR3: CASRGGTVKSYEQYF; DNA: TGTGCCAGCAGGGGGGGGACAGTCAAATCCTACGAGCAGTACTTC
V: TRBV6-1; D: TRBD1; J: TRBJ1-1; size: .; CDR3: CASREGGGNTEAFF; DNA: TGTGCCAGCAGGGAAGGGGGCGGGAACACTGAAGCTTTCTTT
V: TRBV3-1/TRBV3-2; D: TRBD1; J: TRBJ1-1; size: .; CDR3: CASSQDGRGTEAFF; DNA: TGTGCCAGCAGCCAAGATGGCAGGGGGACTGAAGCTTTCTTT
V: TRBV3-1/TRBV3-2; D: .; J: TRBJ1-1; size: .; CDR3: CASSQERDQAFF; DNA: TGTGCCAGCAGCCAAGAGAGGGACCAAGCTTTCTTT
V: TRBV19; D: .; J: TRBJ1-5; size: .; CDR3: CASSIGGIQPQHF; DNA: TGTGCCAGTAGTATAGGGGGGATTCAGCCCCAGCATTTT
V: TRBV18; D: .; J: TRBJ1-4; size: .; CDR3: CASSPPLSPRGNEKLFF; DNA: TGTGCCAGCTCACCACCTCTTAGTCCTCGTGGTAATGAAAAACTGTTTTTT
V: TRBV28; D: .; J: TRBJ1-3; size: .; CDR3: CASSFPGSGSWSSGNTIYF; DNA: TGTGCCAGCAGTTTCCCGGGTTCGGGCAGCTGGAGCTCTGGAAACACCATATATTTT
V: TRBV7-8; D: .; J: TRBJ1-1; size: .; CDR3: CASSLARGWNTEAFF; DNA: TGTGCCAGCAGCTTAGCGCGGGGATGGAACACTGAAGCTTTCTTT
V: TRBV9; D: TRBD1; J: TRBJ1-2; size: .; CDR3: CASSARTGQGGYTF; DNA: TGTGCCAGCAGCGCCCGGACAGGGCAAGGTGGCTACACCTTC
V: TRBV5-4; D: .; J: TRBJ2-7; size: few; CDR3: CASSLGESYEQYF; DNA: TGTGCCAGCAGCTTGGGGGAGAGCTACGAGCAGTACTTC
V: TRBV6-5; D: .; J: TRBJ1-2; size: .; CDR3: CASREGNSVYGYTF; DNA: TGTGCCAGCAGAGAGGGTAATTCGGTCTATGGCTACACCTTC
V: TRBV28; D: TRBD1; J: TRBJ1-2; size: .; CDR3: CASSFGQGRYGYTF; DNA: TGTGCCAGCAGTTTCGGACAGGGGAGGTATGGCTACACCTTC
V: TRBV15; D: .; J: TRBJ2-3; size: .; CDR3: CATSRGGQPPDTQYF; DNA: TGTGCCACCAGCAGGGGGGGACAGCCGCCAGATACGCAGTATTTT
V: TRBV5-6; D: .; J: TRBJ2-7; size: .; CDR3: CASSLAPGRRGAYEQYF; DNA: TGTGCCAGCAGCTTGGCTCCGGGTAGGCGGGGAGCCTACGAGCAGTACTTC
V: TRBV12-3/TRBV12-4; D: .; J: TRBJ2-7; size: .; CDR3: CASSLGRSEQYF; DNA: TGTGCCAGCAGTTTGGGGCGAAGCGAGCAGTACTTC
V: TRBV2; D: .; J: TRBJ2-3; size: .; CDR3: CASSYGQPSTDTQYF; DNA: TGTGCCAGCAGTTACGGACAGCCTAGCACAGATACGCAGTATTTT
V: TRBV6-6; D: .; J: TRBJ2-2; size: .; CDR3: CASSSDRYTGELFF; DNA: TGTGCCAGCAGCTCTGACAGATACACCGGGGAGCTGTTTTTT
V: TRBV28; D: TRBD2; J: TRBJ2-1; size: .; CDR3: CASSPNGLAGYNEQFF; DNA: TGTGCCAGCAGCCCAAACGGACTAGCGGGGTACAATGAGCAGTTCTTC
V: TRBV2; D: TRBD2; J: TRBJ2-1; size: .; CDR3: CASSGSGGVLNEQFF; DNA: TGTGCCAGCAGTGGGAGCGGGGGGGTTCTCAATGAGCAGTTCTTC
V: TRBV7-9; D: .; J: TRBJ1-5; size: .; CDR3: CASSHEGQFYNQPQHF; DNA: TGTGCCAGCAGCCACGAAGGACAGTTCTACAATCAGCCCCAGCATTTT
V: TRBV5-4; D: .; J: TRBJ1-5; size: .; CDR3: CASSLGGGQPQHF; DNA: TGTGCCAGCAGCCTAGGGGGGGGGCAGCCCCAGCATTTT
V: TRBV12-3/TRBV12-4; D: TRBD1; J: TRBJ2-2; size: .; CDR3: CASSFTGAGELFF; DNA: TGTGCCAGCAGTTTTACAGGGGCCGGGGAGCTGTTTTTT
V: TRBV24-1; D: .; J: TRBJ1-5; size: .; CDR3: CATSGQGNQPQHF; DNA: TGTGCCACCAGTGGACAGGGCAATCAGCCCCAGCATTTT
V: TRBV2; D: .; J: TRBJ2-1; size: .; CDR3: CASFQRGVGVQFSYNEQFF; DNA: TGTGCCAGCTTTCAACGTGGCGTGGGGGTCCAATTTTCCTACAATGAGCAGTTCTTC
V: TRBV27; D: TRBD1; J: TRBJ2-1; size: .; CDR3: CASSEQQGSRIF; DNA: TGTGCCAGCAGTGAACAACAGGGGTCACGAATCTTC
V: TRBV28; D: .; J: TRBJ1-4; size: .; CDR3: CASSLGGDEKLFF; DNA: TGTGCCAGCAGTTTAGGAGGGGATGAAAAACTGTTTTTT
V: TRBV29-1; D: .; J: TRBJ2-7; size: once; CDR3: CSVEIPPYEQYF; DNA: TGCAGCGTTGAGATACCTCCCTACGAGCAGTACTTC